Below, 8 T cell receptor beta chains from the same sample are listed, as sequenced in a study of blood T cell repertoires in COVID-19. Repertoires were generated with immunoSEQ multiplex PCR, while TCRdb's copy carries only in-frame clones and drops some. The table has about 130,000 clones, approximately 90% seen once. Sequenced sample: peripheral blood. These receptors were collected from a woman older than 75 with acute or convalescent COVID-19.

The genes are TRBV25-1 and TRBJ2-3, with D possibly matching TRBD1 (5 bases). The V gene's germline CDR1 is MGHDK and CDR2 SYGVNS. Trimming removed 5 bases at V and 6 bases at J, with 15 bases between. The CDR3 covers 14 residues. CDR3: CASSSRAGFDTQYF. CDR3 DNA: TGTGCCAGCAGTTCCCGTGCAGGGTTCGATACGCAGTATTTT.

CDR3 in DNA: TGTGCCAGCAGCCCGGGACTAGCGCAACAAGAGACCCAGTACTTC. Encoded protein: CASSPGLAQQETQYF. This sequence joins TRBV5-6 and TRBJ2-5; 10 positions match TRBD2. The V gene end was trimmed by 4 bases and the J gene end by 2 bases; junction bases not matched to a gene: 5. Germline CDR1 is SGHDT and CDR2 is YYEEEE. CDR3 length: 15 residues.

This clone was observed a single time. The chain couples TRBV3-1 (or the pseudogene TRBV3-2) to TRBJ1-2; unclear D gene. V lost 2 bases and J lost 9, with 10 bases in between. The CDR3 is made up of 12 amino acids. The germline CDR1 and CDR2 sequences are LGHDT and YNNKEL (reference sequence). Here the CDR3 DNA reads TGTGCCAGCAGCCAATCCGGTTCTCGCTACACCTTC. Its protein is CASSQSGSRYTF.

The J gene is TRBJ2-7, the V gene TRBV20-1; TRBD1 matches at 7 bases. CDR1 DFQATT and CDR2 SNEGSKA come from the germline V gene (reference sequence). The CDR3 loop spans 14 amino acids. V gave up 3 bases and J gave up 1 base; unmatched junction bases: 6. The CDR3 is CSASRQGESYEQYF. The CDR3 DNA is TGCAGTGCTAGTCGACAGGGTGAATCCTACGAGCAGTACTTC.

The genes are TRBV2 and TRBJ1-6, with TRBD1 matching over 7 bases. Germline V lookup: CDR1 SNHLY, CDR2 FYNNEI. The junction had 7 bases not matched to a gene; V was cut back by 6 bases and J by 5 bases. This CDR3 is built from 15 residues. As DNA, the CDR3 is TGTGCCAGCAGCCGGGACAGACCAAATAATTCACCCCTCCACTTT. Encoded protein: CASSRDRPNNSPLHF.

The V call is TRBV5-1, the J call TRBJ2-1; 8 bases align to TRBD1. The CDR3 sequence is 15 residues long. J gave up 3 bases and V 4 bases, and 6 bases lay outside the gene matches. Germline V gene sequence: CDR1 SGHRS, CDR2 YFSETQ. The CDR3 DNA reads TGCGCCAGCAGCGGACGCGGACAGGGCTACAATGAGCAGTTCTTC. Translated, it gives CASSGRGQGYNEQFF.

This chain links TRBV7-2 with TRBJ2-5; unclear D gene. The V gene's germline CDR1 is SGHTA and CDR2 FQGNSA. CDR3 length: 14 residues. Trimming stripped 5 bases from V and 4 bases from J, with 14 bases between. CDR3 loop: CASSLLPGLETQYF. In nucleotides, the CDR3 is TGTGCCAGCAGCCTGCTCCCTGGGCTAGAGACCCAGTACTTC.

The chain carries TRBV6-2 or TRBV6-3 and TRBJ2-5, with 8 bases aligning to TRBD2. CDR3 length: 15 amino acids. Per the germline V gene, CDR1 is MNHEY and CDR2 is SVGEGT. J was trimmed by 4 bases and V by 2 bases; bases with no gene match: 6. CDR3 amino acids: CASSYRRGATETQYF. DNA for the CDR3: TGTGCCAGCAGTTACCGGCGGGGGGCCACAGAGACCCAGTACTTC.